The sequence of this TCR beta chain was determined in a study of blood T cell repertoires in COVID-19. Study context: Samples came from the United States, Italy and Spain, spanning acute and convalescent COVID-19.

In germline, CDR1 is MNHEY, CDR2 SVGAGI. Losses at the gene ends were 5 bases for V and 4 bases for J; bases not matched to a gene: 4. CDR3 length: 14 residues. Authors' methods: Amplification of reference gene primers provided the estimated nucleated cell counts. Generated by immunoSEQ multiplex PCR, the TCRdb table keeps only in-frame clones and is missing some. For V, J and clone size, that table is used; D and trimming come from the DNA. The sample includes around 340,000 clones, about 92% of them seen just once. This receptor was taken from a woman aged 55-69 years with COVID-19, enrolled during active disease. The chain uses TRBV6-5 and TRBJ1-2, with 10 bases identical to TRBD1. The specimen sequenced was peripheral blood. Here the CDR3 reads CASSLRDRGYGYTF. The CDR3, as DNA: TGTGCCAGCAGTCTCCGGGACAGGGGCTATGGCTACACCTTC.